This TCR beta chain was obtained from a study of T cells in Graves' hyperthyroidism and ophthalmopathy (dated by TCRdb to between 2018 and 2020). As for the study more broadly: Peripheral blood samples were taken at initial diagnosis, before any treatment was given. Thyroid tissue and blood T-cell repertoires from about six Graves' hyperthyroidism patients were also compared in the study. Whether ophthalmopathy could be predicted prospectively was tested in an independent validation cohort made up of 18 to 20 hyperthyroidism patients plus 17 patients who later progressed to ophthalmopathy. After sampling, hyperthyroidism patients received methimazole starting at 30 mg daily, and ophthalmopathy patients received high-dose intravenous methylprednisolone. A discovery cohort of 95 to 100 patients, about 40 with Graves' ophthalmopathy and more than 55 with stable Graves' hyperthyroidism, was used to find distinguishing TCR V-J signatures. For training and testing, the 100 or so patients in the discovery cohort were randomly divided in a 7:3 ratio. The paper describes TCR Vbeta CDR3 sequencing of fewer than 150 peripheral blood samples, made up of under 50 ophthalmopathy patients, more than 70 hyperthyroidism patients and some 17 progressor patients.

General findings and caveats noted by the study authors: No statistical method was used to set the sample size in advance, and investigators knew the group allocation. In cross-validation, a model built on a 13 V-J signature told ophthalmopathy apart from stable hyperthyroidism with under 90% sensitivity and approximately 81% specificity, and in testing the same model reached 80%/75%. In validation, the model predicted progression to ophthalmopathy a median of about 6 months before onset, with approximately 71% sensitivity and almost 75% specificity. Most expanded thyroid clonotypes (frequency above 0.001) were also found in blood, which suggests that blood repertoires may mirror thyroid immune responses.

This clonotype was counted many times. It has no known antigen specificity. No base qualities exist here, and no much larger clone lies one base off it. The TCR beta CDR3 regions were amplified from the RNA transcripts. The TCR CDR3 was subjected to a first round of RT-PCR using the HTBI primer set and the Qiagen OneStep RT-PCR kit. Libraries were constructed in a second round of multiplex PCR, after which size selection and purification were carried out. Libraries were sequenced paired-end with 100 bp reads on an Illumina HiSeq2000. On the study's bioinformatics: Raw data were processed with SOAPnuke, discarding reads with adapters, uncalled bases, mean Phred below 15, or no exact constant-primer or identifier match. COPE v1.2.5 was used to merge high-quality paired reads, and clonotypes were defined as unique nucleotide sequences. MiTCR v1.1 was used to align the clonotypes against IMGT TRBV, TRBD and TRBJ reference segments. Only V-J combinations with frequency above 0.0001, covering 99% to 99.2% of repertoires, were analysed. The TCS score was defined as the ratio of F50 (clonal expansion) to E x V (chaos), calculated using BLOSUM62-based TCRdist between CDR3 peptides within each V-J. Welch's t-statistics and random forest reduced 500 to 550 V-J features to fewer than 15, which were used in a naive Bayes classifier (R e1071). The public reads were reprocessed in TCRdb via fastp at Q25 and MiXCR, keeping in-frame beta chains. Rows matching on CDR3 protein sequence are summarized as one entry with the most common DNA and genes. What appears here as the V and J calls and clone size reflects TCRdb's work, not the paper's. The sample table records some 270,000 distinct CDR3 sequences; approximately 25% of these occur just once. The top ten clonotypes cover roughly 32% of the sample.

Ophthalmopathy patients had moderately to severely active disease, with a Clinical Activity Score of 3 or more, a NOSPECS grade of 4 or more, and a disease duration of less than 3 months. Any patient with an uncontrolled infection, another autoimmune disease, pregnancy or lactation was excluded. Diagnoses were established on the basis of clinical symptoms, serum thyroxine and TRAb, thyroid ultrasound, and orbital computed tomography. Ficoll-Paque density gradient centrifugation was used to isolate PBMCs from around 10 ml of fresh peripheral blood. Total RNA was extracted with Trizol reagent, and quality was checked on an Agilent 2100 Bioanalyzer. Input material: blood. This sequence originates from a woman in her 40s with Graves' ophthalmopathy.

The CDR3 has the sequence CASSIRQVLNTGELFF. The nucleotide sequence reads as follows: TGTGCCAGTAGTATCCGCCAGGTCCTGAACACCGGGGAGCTGTTTTTT. Recombination linked TRBV19 to TRBJ2-2; the D gene lacks a confident call. CDR1 is given as LNHDA and CDR2 as SQIVND, both from the germline V gene (reference sequence). V gives up 3 bases and J gives up 1 base, and the segment between their germline ends measures 12 bases. The CDR3 measures 16 amino acids from cysteine to phenylalanine. Only the CDR3 portion is preserved as DNA: 48 bases, with reading frame beginning at the first base. Here the CDR3 is joined to the reference TRBV19 and TRBJ2-2 genes, and the full variable domain is: DGGITQSPKYLFRKEGQNVTLSCEQNLNHDAMYWYRQDPGQGLRLIYYSQIVNDFQKGDIAEGYSVSREKKESFPLTVTSAQKNPTAFYLCASSIRQVLNTGELFFGEGSRLTVL.